The 21 T cell receptor beta chains given below trace back to one sample, sequenced in a study of blood T cells in healthy people across ages (dated by TCRdb to about 2015). Receptors were amplified or captured by 5' RACE. The data were produced on an Illumina HiSeq 2500. A second PCR of 7 to 11 cycles was run with a J-beta primer mix and a sample-barcoded 5' primer. TCRdb trimmed public reads at Q25 via fastp, called clones via MiXCR and kept in-frame beta chains. Each record represents a unique CDR3 protein, reported with the most common genes and DNA among its rows. The sample data list 950,000 to 1,200,000 distinct CDR3 sequences, and around two fifths of these were observed just once. Clones ranked in the top ten supply roughly 13% of the sample. Material: blood. These TCRs come from a young man in good health.

This clonotype came up a few times. The V and J genes are TRBV27 and TRBJ2-3; D ambiguous. Germline CDR1 MNHEY, CDR2 SMNVEV (reference sequence). Between the trimmed V and J ends, which lost 5 bases and 4 bases, there was a span of 13 bases. The CDR3 has 14 residues. Written as DNA, the CDR3 is TGTGCCAGCAGTAAACCGGGTCTCCCAGATACGCAGTATTTT. Protein: CASSKPGLPDTQYF.

J is TRBJ1-3 and V is TRBV4-1; D gene ambiguous. CDR1 is MGHRA and CDR2 is YSYEKL in the germline V gene. The CDR3 length is 15 residues. Trimming took 0 bases from V and 1 from J, leaving 7 bases between them. CDR3 in DNA: TGCGCCAGCAGCCAAGATGGAGAGTCTGGAAACACCATATATTTT. It codes for CASSQDGESGNTIYF.

The gene calls are TRBV7-2 and TRBJ1-2; maybe TRBD1 (5 bases). Germline values: CDR1 SGHTA, CDR2 FQGNSA. The germline V and J ends were trimmed by 0 bases and 4 bases, with 12 bases remaining between them. The CDR3 contains 15 residues. CDR3 in amino acids: CASSLADGGVYGYTF. The DNA for the CDR3 is TGTGCCAGCAGCTTAGCGGATGGGGGGGTCTATGGCTACACCTTC.

The V call is TRBV7-9, the J call TRBJ2-7; D gene ambiguous. Germline assignment: CDR1 SEHNR and CDR2 FQNEAQ (reference sequence). V gave up 3 bases and J gave up 0 bases, with 6 bases separating them. This CDR3 spans 13 amino acids. CDR3 region: CASSFPISYEQYF. CDR3 DNA sequence: TGTGCCAGCAGCTTCCCGATCTCCTACGAGCAGTACTTC.

The chain carries TRBV4-3 and TRBJ1-6; a possible D gene is TRBD1 (5 bases). The CDR3 spans 14 residues. CDR1 and CDR2 from the germline V gene are LGHNA and YSLEER. V was cut by 2 bases and J by 7 bases, with 9 bases left in between. CDR3 sequence: CASSQQGPNSPLHF. The CDR3 DNA is TGCGCCAGCAGCCAACAGGGACCGAATTCACCCCTCCACTTT.

The gene calls are TRBV4-3 and TRBJ2-3; TRBD2 agrees at 7 bases. Germline values: CDR1 LGHNA, CDR2 YSLEER. The junction had 8 bases not matched to a gene; V was cut back by 0 bases and J by 5 bases. The CDR3 sequence is 16 residues long. The DNA for the CDR3 is TGCGCCAGCAGCCAAGATAGTGCGGGGGACGGAGATACGCAGTATTTT. Translating it yields CASSQDSAGDGDTQYF.

The chain is built from TRBV6-5 and TRBJ1-1; D unclear. The CDR3 runs to 13 residues. Deletions cut 2 bases from V and 2 bases from J, with 6 bases between. From germline, CDR1 is MNHEY and CDR2 SVGAGI. This CDR3 reads CASSYGDNTEAFF. For the CDR3, the DNA is TGTGCCAGCAGTTACGGGGATAACACTGAAGCTTTCTTT.

This clonotype was picked up many times. A read error may produce the germline difference seen at one junction end. The chain couples TRBV27 to TRBJ1-2; 8 bases align to TRBD1. The CDR3 covers 14 residues. CDR1 and CDR2 from the germline V gene are MNHEY and SMNVEV (reference sequence). CDR3 sequence (DNA): TGTGCCAGCAGTCTATCAGGGGGCGGCTATGGCTACACCTTC. Translating gives CASSLSGGGYGYTF.

In its sample, this clonotype was seen a few times. This sequence joins TRBV12-3 or TRBV12-4 and TRBJ2-3; possibly TRBD1 for D (6 bases). The CDR3 is 15 residues long. V dropped 6 bases and J dropped 0 bases, with 13 bases sitting between them. The CDR3 region has the DNA TGTGCCAGCAGCACCGGGACACTTAGCACAGATACGCAGTATTTT. Translating gives CASSTGTLSTDTQYF.

This sequence joins TRBV6-2 or TRBV6-3 and TRBJ2-4; 12 bases fit TRBD2. The CDR3 loop spans 14 amino acids. The V gene end was trimmed by 6 bases and the J gene end by 6 bases; junction bases not matched to a gene: 3. Germline V gene sequence: CDR1 MNHEY, CDR2 SVGEGT. The DNA of the CDR3 is TGTGCCAGCAGCAGACTAGCGGGGGCAAACATTCAGTACTTC. Protein: CASSRLAGANIQYF.

The sample holds a few counts of this clonotype. The chain joins TRBV20-1 to TRBJ2-3; 10 nucleotides align to TRBD2. With 5 bases clipped from V and 4 bases from J, the junction kept 6 bases outside the gene matches. This CDR3 contains 14 residues. The germline CDR1 and CDR2 sequences are DFQATT and SNEGSKA (reference sequence). The CDR3 bases are TGCAGTGCTGAAGCGGGGGGGTCCCCAGATACGCAGTATTTT. Its translation: CSAEAGGSPDTQYF.

The V call is TRBV7-2, the J call TRBJ2-5, with TRBD1 matching over 7 bases. The trim removed 5 bases at V and 11 bases at J, leaving 17 bases unmatched. CDR1 and CDR2 from the germline V gene are SGHTA and FQGNSA. This CDR3 is built from 15 residues. CDR3 loop: CASSRPGQPYNEQYF. DNA for the CDR3: TGTGCCAGCAGCCGTCCGGGACAGCCATACAATGAGCAGTACTTC.

This clonotype was picked up many times. The chain employs TRBV28 and TRBJ2-3; 7 positions match TRBD2. Germline V CDR1 and CDR2: MDHEN, SYDVKM. V shed 6 bases, J shed 3 bases, and the junction held 6 bases outside the gene matches. This CDR3 is 14 amino acids long. The CDR3 region is CASSYGTTTDTQYF. DNA of the CDR3: TGTGCCAGCAGCTACGGGACTACAACAGATACGCAGTATTTT.

The chain combines TRBV20-1 with TRBJ1-1; TRBD1 aligns across 8 bases. This CDR3 is 15 amino acids long. V shed 5 bases and J 0 bases; nucleotides not matched to a gene: 8. Germline CDR1 DFQATT, CDR2 SNEGSKA (reference sequence). In nucleotides, the CDR3 is TGCAGTGCTCGACAGGGGTTTTCGGTGAACACTGAAGCTTTCTTT. Residues: CSARQGFSVNTEAFF.

The CDR3, as DNA: TGCAGTGCTAAAGGGGTCCTCTATAATTCACCCCTCCACTTT. Translating gives CSAKGVLYNSPLHF. V is TRBV20-1 and J is TRBJ1-6; D perhaps matches TRBD1 (5 bases). Germline CDR1 reads DFQATT; CDR2 reads SNEGSKA (reference sequence). This CDR3 has 14 residues. The ends were cut back, 4 bases at V and 3 bases at J, with 10 bases in the middle.

Only a few counts were recorded for this clonotype. The chain uses TRBV20-1 and TRBJ1-2; unclear D gene. The length of the CDR3 is 14 residues. Germline assignment: CDR1 DFQATT and CDR2 SNEGSKA (reference sequence). V lost 4 bases and J lost 6, with 18 bases in between. The DNA of the CDR3 is TGCAGTGCTACTCTCAGCGAGAGCCTCCATGGCTACACCTTC. This gives the protein CSATLSESLHGYTF.

DNA of the CDR3: TGCAGTGCTAGGGGACTAGCGGGCCCCAGCACAGATACGCAGTATTTT. Encoded protein: CSARGLAGPSTDTQYF. This sequence joins TRBV20-1 and TRBJ2-3; 12 bases line up with TRBD2. V was clipped by 3 bases and J by 0 bases; unmatched bases: 4. This CDR3 is 16 amino acids long. Per the germline V gene, CDR1 is DFQATT and CDR2 is SNEGSKA (reference sequence).

On this clonotype itself: A much larger clonotype is one base distant, so this may be a read error. The chain recombines TRBV29-1 with TRBJ2-3; no definite D call. From germline, CDR1 is SQVTM and CDR2 ANQGSEA. This CDR3 region has 14 residues. Trimming left V 1 base short and J 2 bases short, with 10 bases between. The chain's CDR3 is CSVEGSPSTDTQYF. CDR3 in DNA: TGCAGCGTTGAAGGGAGCCCTTCCACAGATACGCAGTATTTT.

This clonotype occurred a few times. The rearrangement links TRBV3-1 to TRBJ1-4; D unclear. The CDR3 spans 14 residues. The germline V gene encodes CDR1 LGHDT and CDR2 YNNKEL (reference sequence). Trimming took off 5 bases at V and 8 bases at J, with 15 bases between the two ends. The DNA of the CDR3 is TGTGCCAGCAGCTTAGACCGGGAGGCCGAAAAACTGTTTTTT. Translating gives CASSLDREAEKLFF. The whole variable domain, filled in from reference TRBV3-1 and TRBJ1-4, reads DTAVSQTPKYLVTQMGNDKSIKCEQNLGHDTMYWYKQDSKKFLKIMFSYNNKELIINETVPNRFSPKSPDKAHLNLHINSLELGDSAVYFCASSLDREAEKLFFGSGTQLSVL.

The CDR3 region has the DNA TGTGCCAGCAGCCAAGATGGGTATAGCGGAATGGAGACCCAGTACTTC. Residues: CASSQDGYSGMETQYF. The V and J genes are TRBV4-2 and TRBJ2-5, with D possibly being TRBD2 (6 bases). Germline CDR1 and CDR2: LGHNA and YNFKEQ. The CDR3 contains 16 residues. With 0 bases removed from V and 5 bases from J, the gap between germline ends came to 16 bases.

The genes are TRBV2 and TRBJ1-6; unclear D gene. This CDR3 is built from 14 residues. Trimming pared 3 bases from V and 9 bases from J, leaving 12 bases between. The germline V gene has CDR1 SNHLY and CDR2 FYNNEI. The CDR3 DNA is TGTGCCAGCAGTGATTCACGACGAGGTTCACCCCTCCACTTT. Its translation: CASSDSRRGSPLHF. Supplemented by reference TRBV2 and TRBJ1-6, the full variable domain reads EPEVTQTPSHQVTQMGQEVILRCVPISNHLYFYWYRQILGQKVEFLVSFYNNEISEKSEIFDDQFSVERPDGSNFTLKIRSTKLEDSAMYFCASSDSRRGSPLHFGNGTRLTVT.